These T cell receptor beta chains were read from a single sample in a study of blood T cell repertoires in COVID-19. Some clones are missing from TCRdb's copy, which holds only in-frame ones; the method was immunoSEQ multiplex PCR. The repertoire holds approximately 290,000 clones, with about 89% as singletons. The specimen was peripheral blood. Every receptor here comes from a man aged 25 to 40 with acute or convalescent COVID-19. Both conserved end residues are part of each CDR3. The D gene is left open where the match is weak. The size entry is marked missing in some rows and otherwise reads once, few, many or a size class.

CASSSGLAGAGDTQYF	TGTGCCAGCAGTTCAGGACTAGCGGGAGCGGGGGATACGCAGTATTTT	TRBD2	once	TRBV6-2/TRBV6-3	TRBJ2-3
CASSSGSAPIEQYF	TGTGCCAGCAGTAGCGGGAGCGCCCCGATCGAGCAGTACTTC	TRBD2	-	TRBV28	TRBJ2-7
CATLDWRNGYLNQPQHF	TGTGCCACGCTTGACTGGCGGAATGGGTACTTGAATCAGCCCCAGCATTTT	-	-	TRBV19	TRBJ1-5
CAWSFGVGQPQHF	TGTGCCTGGAGTTTCGGGGTCGGTCAGCCCCAGCATTTT	-	-	TRBV30	TRBJ1-5
CASSPRQGFTEAFF	TGTGCCAGCTCACCGAGACAGGGGTTCACTGAAGCTTTCTTT	TRBD1	-	TRBV18	TRBJ1-1
CASSRQGAAVQVLTF	TGTGCCAGCAGCAGACAGGGGGCTGCAGTCCAGGTCCTGACTTTC	TRBD1	-	TRBV28	TRBJ2-6
CASSFGQADSPLHF	TGCGCCAGCAGCTTCGGACAGGCCGATTCACCCCTCCACTTT	TRBD1	-	TRBV5-1	TRBJ1-6
CASSTTGFAGNTIYF	TGTGCCAGTAGTACAACAGGGTTCGCTGGAAACACCATATATTTT	-	-	TRBV19	TRBJ1-3
CSVEGQGGTEAFF	TGCAGCGTTGAGGGACAGGGGGGCACTGAAGCTTTCTTT	TRBD1	once	TRBV29-1	TRBJ1-1
CASSVAGTGPPYEQYF	TGTGCCAGCAGCGTAGCAGGGACAGGGCCACCCTACGAGCAGTACTTC	TRBD1	-	TRBV9	TRBJ2-7
CASSFPPQFEQYF	TGTGCCAGCAGTTTCCCCCCCCAGTTCGAGCAGTACTTC	-	-	TRBV12-3/TRBV12-4	TRBJ2-7
CASSHRGGGQPQHF	TGTGCCAGCAGTCATCGAGGGGGCGGTCAGCCCCAGCATTTT	TRBD1	-	TRBV7-9	TRBJ1-5
CASSPLLAGGTKNIQYF	TGTGCCAGCAGCCCGCTCCTAGCGGGAGGGACCAAAAACATTCAGTACTTC	TRBD2	-	TRBV3-1/TRBV3-2	TRBJ2-4
CASSFLRREQYF	TGTGCCAGCAGTTTTCTTCGTCGCGAGCAGTACTTC	-	-	TRBV28	TRBJ2-7
CASRRTGEKNGYTF	TGTGCCAGCAGGAGGACAGGAGAGAAGAATGGCTACACCTTC	TRBD1	-	TRBV5-4	TRBJ1-2
CAWSIGGGKLFF	TGTGCCTGGAGTATAGGGGGGGGAAAACTGTTTTTT	-	-	TRBV30	TRBJ1-4
CASSSQGAHGNTIYF	TGTGCCAGCAGCTCGCAGGGGGCGCACGGAAACACCATATATTTT	TRBD1	-	TRBV7-2	TRBJ1-3
CASSQGYFGGAPQYF	TGCGCCAGCAGCCAAGGCTATTTCGGAGGAGCGCCGCAGTATTTT	-	-	TRBV4-1	TRBJ2-3
CASSQDWRAREQYF	TGTGCCAGTAGCCAAGACTGGAGGGCGAGAGAGCAGTACTTC	-	-	TRBV19	TRBJ2-7
CASIARTGSEQYF	TGTGCCAGCATCGCCAGGACAGGTTCCGAGCAGTACTTC	TRBD1	-	TRBV2	TRBJ2-7
CASSLGTRRAFF	TGTGCCAGCAGTTTAGGGACAAGGAGAGCTTTCTTT	-	-	TRBV28	TRBJ1-1
CASSETSYRGRRGTDTQYF	TGTGCCAGCAGTGAAACAAGCTATCGAGGACGGCGGGGCACAGATACGCAGTATTTT	-	-	TRBV2	TRBJ2-3
CSASGTRGGIQEQFF	TGCAGTGCTAGTGGGACTAGAGGGGGTATACAGGAGCAGTTCTTC	TRBD2	-	TRBV20-1	TRBJ2-1
CASSTAGTRAGNTIYF	TGTGCCAGCAGCACGGCCGGGACAAGGGCGGGAAACACCATATATTTT	-	-	TRBV9	TRBJ1-3
CASSYDTNQPQHF	TGTGCCAGCAGTTACGACACGAATCAGCCCCAGCATTTT	-	-	TRBV28	TRBJ1-5